The entry that follows covers one T cell receptor beta chain sequence. This clone was detected only once. It has no known antigen specificity. No qualities accompany the bases; no much larger clone lies one base away. Using the deep immunoSEQ assay, multiplex PCR amplified TCR CDR3 regions from genomic DNA. For each cell subset, the extracted genomic DNA was distributed evenly across all wells of several immunoSEQ 96-well plates, and each plate served as one replicate. For sorted subsets, 150 to 250 ng genomic DNA, equal to tens of thousands of T cell genomes, was loaded into each replicate PCR. The purified libraries were quantified using a Qubit 3.0 fluorometer, sized with a Bioanalyzer 2100, and then quantified again using the KAPA Library Quantification kit. A separate single-read 150-cycle Illumina NextSeq 550 flow cell was used to sequence each immunoSEQ 96-well plate. The study's own analysis went as follows. Because the immunoSEQ output included only junctional sequences and no quality scores, the filtering could not be the same as the filtering used for full-length reads. To assign V/J genes and CDR3, sequences were annotated using PyIR, a Python wrapper for IgBLAST v1.9, with IMGT germline references. Reads were filtered out if the reads had weak V/J assignments (E-value above 1e-6), no CDR3, stop codons, out-of-frame junctions, or ambiguous translated residues. V3J clonotypes were defined as sequences sharing the same inferred V gene, J gene, and CDR3 amino acid sequence. To compute the percentage overlap between repertoires, the number of shared unique clonotypes was divided by the size of the smaller repertoire. Three approaches were used to assess repertoire richness: RTK rarefaction, the Chao1 estimator, and Recon v2.1 estimates of unobserved clonotypes. For all TCRbeta clonotypes obtained by the gDNA method from a handful of donors, generation probabilities were computed with OLGA. Entries here come from immuneACCESS through TCRdb and include only in-frame sequences with V and J called. Some clones fail to appear in such tables; in the studies checked, an unresolved V gene covers under half of the shortfall, and the cause of the remainder is unknown. Clonal size and the V and J genes are those of that table, whereas D and trimming came from the DNA. The sample data list over a million clones, and around 95% of these were observed just once. The ten largest clones represent roughly 1.1% of the sample.

The CDR3 contains 15 residues, cysteine and phenylalanine counted. Left in the record is the CDR3 DNA by itself, 45 bases read in frame from the first base. Via the germline V gene, CDR1 is SGHDN and CDR2 FVKESK. V is shortened by 0 bases, J by 5 bases, and the region joining them spans 11 bases. The data were taken from a study of shared clonotypes between healthy human individuals (dated by TCRdb to between 2020 and 2021). General notes on the study: A few men and two women, aged 18 to 49 years, made up the cohort. For each donor, CD4 naive and CD4 memory were each run on three plates, CD8 naive on two plates, and CD8 memory on one plate. The study deeply sequenced blood TCR repertoires of several healthy adults to estimate repertoire size and the extent of clonotype sharing between individuals. To increase sequencing depth and limit assay-specific biases, different laboratories used diverse techniques to prepare libraries and sequence TCR repertoires. Leukapheresis yielded between about 0.9 and 9 billion PBMCs per donor.

The donors were healthy, HIV-negative adults who had no recently reported acute infections or vaccinations. Only Caucasian adults living in Nashville, Tennessee, USA were represented among the donors. CD4+ T cells were enriched through magnetic negative selection, after which naive cells were positively selected on CD45RA and the remaining negative fraction served as the memory subset. After blood collection by leukapheresis, PBMCs were isolated using Ficoll-Histopaque density gradient centrifugation and then cryopreserved in the vapor phase of liquid nitrogen. Purity and quantity of every magnetically sorted T cell population were checked by analytical flow cytometry. Each sorted fraction had its genomic DNA isolated and then quantified by UV absorbance on a Nanodrop 2000c. Summary of the overall study and its limitations: Based on pairwise subsampling, the degree of clonotype sharing among donors was expected to be affected by sequencing depth. The small number of donors limited the genetic and exposure-history diversity represented. Compared with non-shared clonotypes, the clonotypes found in all four sorted-subset donors had higher generation probabilities. Rarefaction of sorted-subset datasets indicated incomplete sequencing despite the large sequencing depth. Sampling was restricted to blood, and TCR repertoires in tissues likely differ from the TCR repertoires found in blood. Naive subsets generally had larger estimated clonotype richness than memory subsets did. When several donors were compared, the shared fraction of clonotypes was around 5% for naive CD4, around 4% for naive CD8, 2.3% for memory CD4, and 0.4% for memory CD8.

Sequencing was carried out using naive CD4+ T cells sorted from blood. The label giving this sample's cell subset or site can be read as: CD45RA+ positively selected. The rearrangement combines TRBV14 with TRBJ2-1; the D gene lacks a confident call. The TCR originated in a man aged 25 to 40 in good health. The DNA sequence reads TGTGCCAGCAGCCAAGAGGCATGGATCCACAATGAGCAGTTCTTC. Its protein product is CASSQEAWIHNEQFF.